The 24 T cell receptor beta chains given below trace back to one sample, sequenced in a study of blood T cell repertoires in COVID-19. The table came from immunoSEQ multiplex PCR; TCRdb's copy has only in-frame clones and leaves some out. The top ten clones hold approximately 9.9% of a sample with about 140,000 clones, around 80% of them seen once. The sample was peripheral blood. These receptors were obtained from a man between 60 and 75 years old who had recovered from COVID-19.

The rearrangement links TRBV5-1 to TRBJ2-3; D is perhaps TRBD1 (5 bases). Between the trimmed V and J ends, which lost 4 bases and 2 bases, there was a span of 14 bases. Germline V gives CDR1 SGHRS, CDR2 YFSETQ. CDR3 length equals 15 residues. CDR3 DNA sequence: TGCGCCAGCAGCATAGACAGAATGTACACAGATACGCAGTATTTT. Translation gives CASSIDRMYTDTQYF.

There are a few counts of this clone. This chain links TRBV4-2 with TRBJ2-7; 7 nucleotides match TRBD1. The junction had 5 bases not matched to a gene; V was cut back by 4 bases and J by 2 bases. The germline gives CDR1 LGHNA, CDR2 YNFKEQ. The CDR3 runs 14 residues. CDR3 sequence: CASSRGTVAYEQYF. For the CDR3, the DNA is TGTGCCAGCAGCCGGGGGACAGTTGCCTACGAGCAGTACTTC.

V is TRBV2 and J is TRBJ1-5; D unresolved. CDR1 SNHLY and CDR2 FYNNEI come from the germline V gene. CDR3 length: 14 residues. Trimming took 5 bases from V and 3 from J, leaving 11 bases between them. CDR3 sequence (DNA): TGTGCCAGCAGTCCCGACACTCTCAATCAGCCCCAGCATTTT. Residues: CASSPDTLNQPQHF.

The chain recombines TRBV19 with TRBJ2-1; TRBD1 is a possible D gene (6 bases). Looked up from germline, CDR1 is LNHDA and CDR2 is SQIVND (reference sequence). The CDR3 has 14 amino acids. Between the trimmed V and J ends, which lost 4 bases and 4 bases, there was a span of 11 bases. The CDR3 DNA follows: TGTGCCAGTAGTAACTACAGGGCTTACAATGAGCAGTTCTTC. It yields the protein CASSNYRAYNEQFF.

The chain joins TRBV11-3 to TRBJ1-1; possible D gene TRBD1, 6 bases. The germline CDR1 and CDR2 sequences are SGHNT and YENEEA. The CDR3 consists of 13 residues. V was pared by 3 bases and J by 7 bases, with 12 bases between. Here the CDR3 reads CASSLTGRGEAFF. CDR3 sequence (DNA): TGTGCCAGCAGCTTGACAGGAAGAGGTGAAGCTTTCTTT.

The CDR3 DNA follows: TGTGCCAGCAGCCAAGATTCGGGGGGGAGCAGGGGTGGCTACACCTTC. Translated, it gives CASSQDSGGSRGGYTF. J is TRBJ1-2 and V is TRBV3-1 (or the pseudogene TRBV3-2), with D tentatively TRBD1 (6 bases). Germline values: CDR1 LGHDT, CDR2 YNNKEL (reference sequence). Trimming removed 0 bases at V and 7 bases at J, with 18 bases between. This CDR3 contains 16 residues.

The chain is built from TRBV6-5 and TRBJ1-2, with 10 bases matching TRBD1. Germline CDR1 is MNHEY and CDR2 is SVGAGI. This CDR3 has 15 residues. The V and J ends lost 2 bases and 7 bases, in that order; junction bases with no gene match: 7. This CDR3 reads CASSYAGQGTVGYTF. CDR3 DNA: TGTGCCAGCAGTTACGCGGGACAGGGGACGGTTGGCTACACCTTC.

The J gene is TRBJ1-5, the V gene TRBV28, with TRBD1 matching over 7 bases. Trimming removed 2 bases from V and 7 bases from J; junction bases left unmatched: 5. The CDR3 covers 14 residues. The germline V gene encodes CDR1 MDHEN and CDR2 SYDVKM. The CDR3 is CASSLGTVSQPQHF. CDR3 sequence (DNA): TGTGCCAGCAGTTTAGGGACAGTATCGCAGCCCCAGCATTTT.

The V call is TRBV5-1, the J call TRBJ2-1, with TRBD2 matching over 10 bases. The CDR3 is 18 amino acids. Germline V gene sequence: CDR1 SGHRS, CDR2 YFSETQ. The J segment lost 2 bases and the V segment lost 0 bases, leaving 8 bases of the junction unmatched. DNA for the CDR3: TGCGCCAGCAGCTTGGCGGTGTTAGCGGGAGGAGCCTACAATGAGCAGTTCTTC. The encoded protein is CASSLAVLAGGAYNEQFF.

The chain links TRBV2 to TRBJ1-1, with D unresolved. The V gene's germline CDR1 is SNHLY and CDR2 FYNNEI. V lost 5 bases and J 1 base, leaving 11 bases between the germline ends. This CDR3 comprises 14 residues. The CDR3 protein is CASSQGLPNTEAFF. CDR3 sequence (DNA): TGTGCCAGCAGTCAAGGGCTGCCGAACACTGAAGCTTTCTTT.

CDR3 bases: TGTGCCAGCAGCTTAACGGGTACAACTAATGAAAAACTGTTTTTT. Translated, it gives CASSLTGTTNEKLFF. This chain joins TRBV7-9 and TRBJ1-4, with D unclear. This CDR3 contains 15 residues. Trimming pared 2 bases from V and 0 bases from J, leaving 7 bases between. The germline gives CDR1 SEHNR, CDR2 FQNEAQ (reference sequence). Full variable domain (remainder filled in from reference TRBV7-9 and TRBJ1-4): DTGVSQNPRHKITKRGQNVTFRCDPISEHNRLYWYRQTLGQGPEFLTYFQNEAQLEKSRLLSDRFSAERPKGSFSTLEIQRTEQGDSAMYLCASSLTGTTNEKLFFGSGTQLSVL.

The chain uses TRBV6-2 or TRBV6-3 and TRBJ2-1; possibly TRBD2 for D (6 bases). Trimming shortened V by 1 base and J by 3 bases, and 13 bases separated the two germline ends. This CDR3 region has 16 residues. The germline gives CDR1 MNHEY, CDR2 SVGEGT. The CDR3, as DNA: TGTGCCAGCAGTTACTTCTCGGCGGGGTACTACAATGAGCAGTTCTTC. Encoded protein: CASSYFSAGYYNEQFF.

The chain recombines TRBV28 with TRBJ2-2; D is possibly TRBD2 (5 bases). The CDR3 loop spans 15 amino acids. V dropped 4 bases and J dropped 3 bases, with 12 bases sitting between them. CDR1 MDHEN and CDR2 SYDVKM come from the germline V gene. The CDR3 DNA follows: TGTGCCAGCAGTTGGCCCCCGGGGTACACCGGGGAGCTGTTTTTT. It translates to CASSWPPGYTGELFF.

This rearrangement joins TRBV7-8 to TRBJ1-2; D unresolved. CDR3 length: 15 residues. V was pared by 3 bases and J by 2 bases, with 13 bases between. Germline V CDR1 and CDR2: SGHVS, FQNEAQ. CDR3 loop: CASSLGGTLNYGYTF. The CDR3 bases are TGTGCCAGCAGCTTGGGAGGAACCCTGAACTATGGCTACACCTTC.

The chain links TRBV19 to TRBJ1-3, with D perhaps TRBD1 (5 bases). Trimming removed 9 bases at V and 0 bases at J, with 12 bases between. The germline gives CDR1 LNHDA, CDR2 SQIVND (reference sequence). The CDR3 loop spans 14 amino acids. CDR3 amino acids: CASKTDPSGNTIYF. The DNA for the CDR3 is TGTGCCAGCAAGACAGACCCCTCTGGAAACACCATATATTTT. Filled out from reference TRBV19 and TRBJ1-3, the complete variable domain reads DGGITQSPKYLFRKEGQNVTLSCEQNLNHDAMYWYRQDPGQGLRLIYYSQIVNDFQKGDIAEGYSVSREKKESFPLTVTSAQKNPTAFYLCASKTDPSGNTIYFGEGSWLTVV.

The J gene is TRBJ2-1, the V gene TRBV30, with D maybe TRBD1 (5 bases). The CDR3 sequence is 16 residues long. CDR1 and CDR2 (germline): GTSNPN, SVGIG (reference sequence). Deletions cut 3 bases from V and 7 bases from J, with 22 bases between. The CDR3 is CAWSPAGLRGGNEQFF. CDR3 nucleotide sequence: TGTGCCTGGAGCCCCGCCGGGCTAAGGGGTGGGAATGAGCAGTTCTTC.

The CDR3 DNA sequence: TGCAGCGTCCGAAGTTCACCGGGGACTGAAGCTTTCTTT. As protein: CSVRSSPGTEAFF. The rearrangement joins TRBV29-1 to TRBJ1-1; D remains unclear. In germline, CDR1 is SQVTM, CDR2 ANQGSEA. The CDR3 has 13 amino acids. V dropped 6 bases and J dropped 5 bases, with 16 bases sitting between them.

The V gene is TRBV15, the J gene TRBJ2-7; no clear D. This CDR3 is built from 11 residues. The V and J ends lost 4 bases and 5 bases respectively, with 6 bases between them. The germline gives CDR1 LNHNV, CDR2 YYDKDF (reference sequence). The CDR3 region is CATSTIHEQYF. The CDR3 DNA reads TGTGCCACCAGCACCATCCACGAGCAGTACTTC.

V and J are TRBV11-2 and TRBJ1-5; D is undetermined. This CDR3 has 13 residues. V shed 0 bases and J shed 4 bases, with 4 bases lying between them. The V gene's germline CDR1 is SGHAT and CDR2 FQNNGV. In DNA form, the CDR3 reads TGTGCCAGCAGCTTAGATCGGAATCAGCCCCAGCATTTT. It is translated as CASSLDRNQPQHF.

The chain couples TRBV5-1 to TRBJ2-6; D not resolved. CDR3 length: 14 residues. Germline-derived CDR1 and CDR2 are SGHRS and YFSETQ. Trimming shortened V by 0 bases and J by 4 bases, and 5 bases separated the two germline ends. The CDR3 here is CASSLDNGANVLTF. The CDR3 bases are TGCGCCAGCAGCTTGGACAACGGGGCCAACGTCCTGACTTTC.

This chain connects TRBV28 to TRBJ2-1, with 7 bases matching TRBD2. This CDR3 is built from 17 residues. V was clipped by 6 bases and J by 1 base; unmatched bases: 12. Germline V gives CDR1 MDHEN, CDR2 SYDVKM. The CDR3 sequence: CASSPPLAAPSYNEQFF. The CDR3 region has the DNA TGTGCCAGCAGCCCACCCCTAGCGGCGCCTTCCTACAATGAGCAGTTCTTC.

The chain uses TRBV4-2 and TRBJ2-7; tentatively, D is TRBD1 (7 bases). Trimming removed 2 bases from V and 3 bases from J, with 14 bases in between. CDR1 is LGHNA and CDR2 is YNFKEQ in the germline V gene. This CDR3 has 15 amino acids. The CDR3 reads CASSQSQGGRYEQYF. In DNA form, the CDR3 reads TGTGCCAGCAGCCAATCGCAGGGGGGCCGCTACGAGCAGTACTTC.

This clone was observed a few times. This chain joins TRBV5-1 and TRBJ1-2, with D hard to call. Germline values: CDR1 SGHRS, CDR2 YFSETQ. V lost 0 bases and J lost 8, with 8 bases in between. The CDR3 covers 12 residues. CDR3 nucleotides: TGCGCCAGCAGCTTGGGAGGGTACGGCTACACCTTC. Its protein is CASSLGGYGYTF.

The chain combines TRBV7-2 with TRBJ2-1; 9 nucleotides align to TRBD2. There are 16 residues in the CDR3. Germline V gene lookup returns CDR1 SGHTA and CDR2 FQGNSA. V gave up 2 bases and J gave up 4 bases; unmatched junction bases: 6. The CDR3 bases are TGTGCCAGCAGCTTATCCCCTAGCGGGGCTTACAATGAGCAGTTCTTC. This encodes CASSLSPSGAYNEQFF.